This T cell receptor (beta chain) was sequenced during a study of early T cells in non-severe SARS-CoV-2 infection. Unique molecular identifiers tagged individual cDNA molecules. TCRdb passed the 5' RACE reads through MiXCR, listing each CDR3 protein once. Among about 84,000 distinct CDR3 sequences listed, 12% were seen once. Findings of the study overall: The matching step, a VDJdb search, favored anti-spike CD8 responses and missed private and CD4 specificities.

On this clonotype: What it binds is not known.

This CDR3 is 10 amino acids long. V lost 7 bases and J lost 5, with 5 bases in between. The V gene's germline CDR1 is MNHEY and CDR2 SMNVEV (reference sequence). The sample comprised whole blood. This sequence was found in an adult who was a healthcare worker with PCR-confirmed SARS-CoV-2 infection or an uninfected control (not recorded which). The chain has TRBV27 and TRBJ2-5; D remains unclear. The CDR3 DNA sequence: TGTGCCAGCACCTTTGAGACCCAGTACTTC. Encoded protein: CASTFETQYF.